This T cell receptor (beta chain) was observed in a study of Tregs in tolerant kidney transplant recipients (dated by TCRdb to about 2019). With respect to the entire study: Before combined kidney and bone marrow transplantation, this study identified donor-specific regulatory T cells using TCRbeta sequencing and then followed those same cells after transplant. In 3 healthy controls, several methods of expanding Tregs specific for an allogeneic donor were compared by TCRbeta repertoire sequencing.

The CDR3 runs 14 residues from the cysteine to the phenylalanine. Solely the CDR3 DNA is kept, with 42 bases framed from the first base. The germline V gene provides CDR1 SGHRS and CDR2 YFSETQ. Trimming at the junction amounts to 4 bases on V and 2 bases on J, and the germline ends lie 9 bases apart. Unstimulated Tregs (CD4+CD25+CD127-), CD4+ non-Tregs (CD4+CD25-), CD4 and CD8 cells were FACS-sorted from thawed PBMCs. Blood from healthy controls was obtained either from healthy volunteers or as purchased buffy coats. Healthy control blood was processed by Ficoll density gradient to PBMCs and cryopreserved; patient PBMCs were collected before and after transplant. Note on this clone: It has no known antigen specificity. Base qualities are missing; no much larger clone stands one base away.

General conclusions and limits of the study: Biological reproducibility was not directly assessed, although technical replication error appeared to be minimal. The study was constrained by small patient numbers, and validation of the findings is required in larger populations and under other immunosuppression protocols. Expanding Tregs with activated donor B cells appeared to identify the most biologically relevant and donor-specific TCRbeta repertoire.

For TCRbeta CDR3 sequencing, genomic DNA from the sorted cells was extracted using the QIAGEN DNeasy Blood and Tissue Kit. High-throughput TCRbeta CDR3 sequencing, which included PCR amplification with bias correction and internal controls, was done commercially through immunoSEQ. On the study's bioinformatics: A unique productive TCRbeta sequence was defined by the CDR3 nucleotide sequence when primers matched, and otherwise by the CDR3 amino acid sequence together with the Vbeta and Jbeta genes. Sorting error was corrected by removing sequences shared between sorted populations at a frequency ratio of 2:1 or less, and the remaining shared sequences were assigned to the higher population. A sequence was defined as donor-reactive if the sequence was expanded at least 5-fold in CFSE-low cells compared with unstimulated cells and had a frequency of at least 0.01% in CFSE-low cells. Jensen-Shannon divergence, calculated on the top 100 TCRbeta sequences ranked by frequency, was used to quantify repertoire divergence. For samples with multiple sequencing runs, sorting error was corrected separately for each run before the runs were pooled. TCRdb's version of the immuneACCESS table is confined to in-frame rearrangements and falls short of the full clone set. An unresolved V gene accounts for under half of the shortfall where checked; the remainder is of unknown origin. V and J calls and clone size are copied from that table; D and trimming were computed from the DNA. The sample table shows roughly 120,000 clones, and roughly 92% are seen once. The ten top clones hold more than 0.45% of the sample.

The sequence is built from TRBV5-1 and TRBJ1-4, with an unclear D gene assignment. The TCR originated in a human donor in good health. Material for sequencing was CD4+ T cells from blood. The nucleotide sequence is given as TGCGCCAGCAGCCCCGGTGGGACTAATGAAAAACTGTTTTTT. Translated, it gives CASSPGGTNEKLFF.